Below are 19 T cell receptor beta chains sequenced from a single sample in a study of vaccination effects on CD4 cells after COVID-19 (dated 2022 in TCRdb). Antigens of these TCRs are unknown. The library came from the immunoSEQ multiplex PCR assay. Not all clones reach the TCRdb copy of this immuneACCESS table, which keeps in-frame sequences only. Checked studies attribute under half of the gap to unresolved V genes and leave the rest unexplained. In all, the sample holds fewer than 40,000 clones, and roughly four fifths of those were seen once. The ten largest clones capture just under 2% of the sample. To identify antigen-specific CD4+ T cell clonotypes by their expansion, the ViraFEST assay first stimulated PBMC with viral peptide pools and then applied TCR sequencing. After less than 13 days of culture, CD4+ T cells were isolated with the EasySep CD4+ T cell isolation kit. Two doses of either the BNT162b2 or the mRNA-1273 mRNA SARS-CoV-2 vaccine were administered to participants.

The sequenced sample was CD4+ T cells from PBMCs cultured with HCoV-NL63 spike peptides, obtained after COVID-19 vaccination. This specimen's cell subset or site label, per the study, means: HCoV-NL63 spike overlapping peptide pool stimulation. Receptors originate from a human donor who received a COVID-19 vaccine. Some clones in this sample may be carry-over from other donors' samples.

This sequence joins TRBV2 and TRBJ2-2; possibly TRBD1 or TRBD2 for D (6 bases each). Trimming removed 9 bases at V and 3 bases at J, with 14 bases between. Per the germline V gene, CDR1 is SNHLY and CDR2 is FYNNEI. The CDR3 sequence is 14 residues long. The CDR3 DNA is TGTGCCAGAAGGGGGGACCGGTACACCGGGGAGCTGTTTTTT. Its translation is CARRGDRYTGELFF.

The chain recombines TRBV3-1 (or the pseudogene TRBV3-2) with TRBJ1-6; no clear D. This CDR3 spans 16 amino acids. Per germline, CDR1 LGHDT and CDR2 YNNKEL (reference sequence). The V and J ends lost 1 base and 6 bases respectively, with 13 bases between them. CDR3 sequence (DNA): TGTGCCAGCAGCCAAGGGAGGGATTCCCCTAATTCACCCCTCCACTTT. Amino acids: CASSQGRDSPNSPLHF.

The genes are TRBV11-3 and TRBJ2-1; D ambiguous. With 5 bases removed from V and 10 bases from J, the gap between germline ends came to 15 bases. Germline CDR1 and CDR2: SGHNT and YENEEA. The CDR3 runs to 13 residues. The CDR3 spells CASSPLYSGEQFF. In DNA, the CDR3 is TGTGCCAGCAGCCCCTTATATTCGGGCGAGCAGTTCTTC.

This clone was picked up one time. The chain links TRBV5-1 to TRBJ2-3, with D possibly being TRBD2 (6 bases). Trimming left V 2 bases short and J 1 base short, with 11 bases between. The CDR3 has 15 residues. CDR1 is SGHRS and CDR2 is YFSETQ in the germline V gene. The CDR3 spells CASSLGGDGTDTQYF. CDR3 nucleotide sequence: TGCGCCAGCAGCTTAGGAGGGGACGGCACAGATACGCAGTATTTT.

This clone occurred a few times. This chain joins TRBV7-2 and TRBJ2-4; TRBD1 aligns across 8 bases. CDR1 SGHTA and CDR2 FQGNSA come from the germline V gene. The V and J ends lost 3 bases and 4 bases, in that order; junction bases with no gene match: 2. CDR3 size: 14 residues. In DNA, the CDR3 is TGTGCCAGCAGCTTTGGGGACAGGAAAAACATTCAGTACTTC. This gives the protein CASSFGDRKNIQYF.

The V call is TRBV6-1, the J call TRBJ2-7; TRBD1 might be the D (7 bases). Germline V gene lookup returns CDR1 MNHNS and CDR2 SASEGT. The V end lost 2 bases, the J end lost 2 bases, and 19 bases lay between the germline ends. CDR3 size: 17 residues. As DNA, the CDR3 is TGTGCCAGCAGTGAATCTTTCGGCAGGGGGGAAACCTACGAGCAGTACGTC. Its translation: CASSESFGRGETYEQYV.

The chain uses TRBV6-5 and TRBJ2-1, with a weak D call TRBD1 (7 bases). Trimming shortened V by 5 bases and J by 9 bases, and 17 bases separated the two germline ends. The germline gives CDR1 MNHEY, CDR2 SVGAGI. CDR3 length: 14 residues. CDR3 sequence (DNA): TGTGCCAGCAGTCGGCAGGGGGGAGGCGGTGAGCAGTTCTTC. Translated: CASSRQGGGGEQFF.

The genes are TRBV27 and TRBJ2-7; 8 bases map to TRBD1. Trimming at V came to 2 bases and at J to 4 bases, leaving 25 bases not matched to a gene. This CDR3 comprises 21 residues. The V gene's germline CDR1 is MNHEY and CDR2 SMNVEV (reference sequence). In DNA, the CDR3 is TGTGCCAGCAGTTTAGACAGGGGCGCTTCCCGGGGCAGGTCCGGTCAATACGAGCAGTACGTC. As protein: CASSLDRGASRGRSGQYEQYV.

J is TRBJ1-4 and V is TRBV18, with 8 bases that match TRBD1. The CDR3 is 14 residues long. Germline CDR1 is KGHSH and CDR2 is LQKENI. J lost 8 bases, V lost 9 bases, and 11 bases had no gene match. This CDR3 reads CASSEGQANEKLFF. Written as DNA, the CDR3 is TGTGCCAGTTCGGAGGGACAGGCAAACGAAAAACTGTTTTTT.

CDR3 residues: CASSPTGARETQYF. For the CDR3, the DNA is TGCGCCAGCAGCCCGACGGGGGCGAGGGAGACCCAGTACTTC. The J gene is TRBJ2-5, the V gene TRBV10-1; tentatively, D is TRBD1 or TRBD2 (6 bases each). This CDR3 region has 14 residues. The germline V and J ends were trimmed by 6 bases and 5 bases, with 16 bases remaining between them. CDR1 is WNHNN and CDR2 is SYGVQD in the germline V gene (reference sequence).

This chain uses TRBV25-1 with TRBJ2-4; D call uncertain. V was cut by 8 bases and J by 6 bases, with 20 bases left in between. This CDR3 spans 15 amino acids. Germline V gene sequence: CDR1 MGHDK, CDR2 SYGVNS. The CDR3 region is CASVPGGPLGNIQYF. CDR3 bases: TGTGCCAGCGTCCCAGGCGGTCCGCTGGGAAACATTCAGTACTTC. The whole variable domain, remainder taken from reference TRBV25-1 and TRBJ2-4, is EADIYQTPRYLVIGTGKKITLECSQTMGHDKMYWYQQDPGMELHLIHYSYGVNSTEKGDLSSESTVSRIRTEHFPLTLESARPSHTSQYLCASVPGGPLGNIQYFGAGTRLSVL.

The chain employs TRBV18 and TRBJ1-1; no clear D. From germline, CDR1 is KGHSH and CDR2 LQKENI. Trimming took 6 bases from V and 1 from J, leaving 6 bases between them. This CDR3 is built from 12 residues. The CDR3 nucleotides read TGTGCCAGCTCGATCAGGAACACTGAAGCTTTCTTT. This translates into CASSIRNTEAFF.

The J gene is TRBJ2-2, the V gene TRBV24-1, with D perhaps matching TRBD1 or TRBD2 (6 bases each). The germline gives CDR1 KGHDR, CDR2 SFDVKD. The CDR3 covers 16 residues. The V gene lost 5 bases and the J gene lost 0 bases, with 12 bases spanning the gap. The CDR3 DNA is TGTGCCACCAGTGCTTGGAGGGGGTCGAACACCGGGGAGCTGTTTTTT. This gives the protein CATSAWRGSNTGELFF.

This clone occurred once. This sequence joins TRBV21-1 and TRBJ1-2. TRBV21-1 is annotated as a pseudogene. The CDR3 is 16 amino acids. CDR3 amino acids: CASSKEVSLINYGYTF. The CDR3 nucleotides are TGTGCCAGCAGCAAAGAGGTATCGCTAATTAACTATGGCTACACCTTC.

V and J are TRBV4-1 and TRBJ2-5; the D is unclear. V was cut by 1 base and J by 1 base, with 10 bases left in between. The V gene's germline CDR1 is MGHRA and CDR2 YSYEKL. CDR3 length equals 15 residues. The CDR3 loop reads CASSQVRVSQETQYF. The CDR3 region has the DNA TGCGCCAGCAGCCAAGTTAGGGTCAGCCAAGAGACCCAGTACTTC.

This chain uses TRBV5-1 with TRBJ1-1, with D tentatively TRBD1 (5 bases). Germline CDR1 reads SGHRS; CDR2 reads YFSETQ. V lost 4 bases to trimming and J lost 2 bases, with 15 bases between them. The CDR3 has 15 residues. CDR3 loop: CASSEQLGANTEAFF. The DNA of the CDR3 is TGCGCCAGCAGCGAACAGCTCGGGGCAAACACTGAAGCTTTCTTT.

The CDR3 nucleotides read TGTGCCAGTAGTCGCGGCGGGACCTCTAATGAAAAACTGTTTTTT. Encoded protein: CASSRGGTSNEKLFF. The V and J genes are TRBV19 and TRBJ1-4, with D possibly being TRBD1 (5 bases). The CDR3 runs to 15 residues. V shed 5 bases and J shed 3 bases, with 13 bases lying between them. The germline V gene encodes CDR1 LNHDA and CDR2 SQIVND (reference sequence).

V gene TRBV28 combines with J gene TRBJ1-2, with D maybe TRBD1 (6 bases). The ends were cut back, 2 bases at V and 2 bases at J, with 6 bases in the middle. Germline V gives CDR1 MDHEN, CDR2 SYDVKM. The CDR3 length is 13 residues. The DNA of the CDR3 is TGTGCCAGCAGTTTAACAGGGAACTATGGCTACACCTTC. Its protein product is CASSLTGNYGYTF.

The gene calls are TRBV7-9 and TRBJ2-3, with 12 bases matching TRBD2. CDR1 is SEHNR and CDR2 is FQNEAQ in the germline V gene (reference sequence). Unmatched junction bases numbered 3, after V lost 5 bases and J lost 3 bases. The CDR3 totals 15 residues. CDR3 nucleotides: TGTGCCAGCAGCCTACTAGCGGGGGGAACAGATACGCAGTATTTT. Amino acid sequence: CASSLLAGGTDTQYF.